Listed below are T cell receptor beta chains from one sample, sequenced in a study of cytomegalovirus exposure and HLA in healthy donors. Some clones are missing from TCRdb's copy, which holds only in-frame ones; the method was immunoSEQ multiplex PCR. The table shows roughly 120,000 clones, with roughly 74% occurring only once. The sample comprised PBMCs. The receptors derive from a woman in her 50s in good health and CMV-seropositive. Each CDR3 is given with its conserved first and last residue. A D gene is named only where the DNA matches it firmly. Expanded clones are given a class, and other clones once, few, many or no size at all.

V	J	D	size	CDR3	DNA
TRBV19	TRBJ1-1	.	.	CASSFIQGFAEAFF	TGTGCCAGTAGCTTTATACAGGGTTTCGCTGAAGCTTTCTTT
TRBV7-2	TRBJ2-7	TRBD1	.	CASSLDWTGGREQYF	TGTGCCAGCAGCTTAGACTGGACAGGGGGCCGAGAGCAGTACTTC
TRBV5-4	TRBJ1-1	.	few	CASSFQGGTEAFF	TGTGCCAGCAGCTTTCAGGGAGGGACTGAAGCTTTCTTT
TRBV10-2	TRBJ2-5	.	.	CASFTGEETQYF	TGCGCCAGCTTTACGGGAGAAGAGACCCAGTACTTC
TRBV6-1	TRBJ2-2	TRBD2	.	CASIPLAGYTGELFF	TGTGCCAGCATCCCTCTAGCGGGGTACACCGGGGAGCTGTTTTTT
TRBV4-3	TRBJ2-3	.	.	CASSQAPPSEPSDTQYF	TGCGCCAGCAGCCAAGCTCCCCCCAGCGAGCCTTCTGATACGCAGTATTTT
TRBV7-9	TRBJ1-6	.	many	CASSLSPGAYNSPLHF	TGTGCCAGCAGCCTTTCCCCAGGGGCCTATAATTCACCCCTCCACTTT
TRBV4-2	TRBJ1-3	.	.	CASSQEGGLASGNTIYF	TGTGCCAGCAGCCAAGAGGGAGGGCTAGCGAGCGGAAACACCATATATTTT
TRBV14	TRBJ1-2	.	.	CASSQLGASDGYTF	TGTGCCAGCAGCCAATTGGGGGCGTCGGATGGCTACACCTTC
TRBV9	TRBJ2-7	TRBD1	.	CASSSRAPGQGMYEQYF	TGTGCCAGCAGCTCCCGGGCACCGGGACAGGGAATGTACGAGCAGTACTTC
TRBV7-9	TRBJ1-4	.	.	CASSFSLTNEKLFF	TGTGCCAGCAGCTTTTCACTAACTAATGAAAAACTGTTTTTT
TRBV29-1	TRBJ2-3	TRBD2	.	CSPRGGLTDTQYF	TGCAGCCCGCGGGGGGGCCTCACAGATACGCAGTATTTT
TRBV6-4	TRBJ2-1	.	.	CASSDGQSYNEQFF	TGTGCCAGCAGTGACGGCCAGTCCTACAATGAGCAGTTCTTC
TRBV7-2	TRBJ2-1	.	.	CASSTSTMEASYNEQFF	TGTGCCAGCAGCACTTCAACAATGGAAGCGTCCTACAATGAGCAGTTCTTC
TRBV5-4	TRBJ1-2	TRBD1	.	CASSTKQGNHGYTF	TGTGCCAGCAGCACTAAACAGGGGAATCATGGCTACACCTTC
TRBV7-9	TRBJ1-3	.	.	CASSTGDSGNTIYF	TGTGCCAGCAGCACCGGAGACTCTGGAAACACCATATATTTT